The subject of this entry is one T cell receptor (beta chain). PCR involved 60 Vbeta and 13 Jbeta primers. Sequencing was performed with immunoSEQ multiplex PCR; in TCRdb, only in-frame clones are kept and a portion is missing. The sample shows around 37,000 clones, 82% of them seen only once. This sample is part of a study of cytomegalovirus exposure and HLA in healthy donors. Specimen: PBMCs. The clonotype originates from a woman between 18 and 29 years old in good health and CMV-seropositive.

CDR3 sequence (DNA): TGCGCCAGCAGCGGACTAGAGGGGAACAATGAGCAGTTCTTC. Its translation: CASSGLEGNNEQFF. The chain carries TRBV5-1 and TRBJ2-1, with 7 nucleotides matching TRBD2. The CDR3 is 14 residues long. V lost 4 bases to trimming and J lost 5 bases; unmatched junction nucleotides: 6. The germline V gene encodes CDR1 SGHRS and CDR2 YFSETQ.